This T cell receptor beta chain was identified in a study of PD-1 blockade in mismatch repair-deficient tumors. Overall study: Patients had about a dozen mismatch repair-deficient cancer types and were previously treated and progressing.

A note on this clone: Its target is not known.

Time point: approximately 11-day in vitro stimulation with candidate neoantigen peptide 2. Only in-frame clones appear in the TCRdb table, and some are missing; sequencing was by immunoSEQ multiplex PCR. The table shows about 9,200 clones, with around 88% occurring only once. The V gene lost 2 bases and the J gene lost 2 bases, with 7 bases spanning the gap. The germline V gene has CDR1 MDHEN and CDR2 SYDVKM. This CDR3 region has 13 residues. The material was cells cultured in vitro, obtained from a patient treated with pembrolizumab. The clonotype originates from an adult with mismatch repair-deficient cancer. This chain connects TRBV28 to TRBJ2-7, with D maybe TRBD1 (5 bases). The CDR3 here is CASSLGATYEQYF. CDR3 sequence (DNA): TGTGCCAGCAGTTTAGGGGCCACCTACGAGCAGTACTTC.